This TCR beta chain was sequenced during a study of blood T cell repertoires in COVID-19. As for the study in general: Sample material is recorded as cDNA or gDNA derived from T cells, B-cell-depleted T cells, or PBMCs.

Study processing details: Reference gene primer amplification gave nucleated cell count estimates. Clones were read by immunoSEQ multiplex PCR, and TCRdb kept only the in-frame ones, dropping some. Clone size and the V and J calls come from that table; the DNA yielded D and trimming. The sample records some 220,000 clones, approximately 90% being singletons. The CDR3 consists of 18 residues. Germline V gene lookup returns CDR1 PRHDT and CDR2 FYEKMQ (reference sequence). The junction had 11 bases not matched to a gene; V was cut back by 0 bases and J by 1 base. The sequencing sample was made of PBMCs or T cells enriched from blood (not recorded which). The chain is built from TRBV13 and TRBJ1-1; 7 nucleotides line up with TRBD1. The source is a woman in her 40s with acute COVID-19. The CDR3 spells CASSLGVRAGGKNTEAFF. The CDR3 DNA follows: TGTGCCAGCAGCTTAGGGGTTCGGGCAGGGGGTAAGAACACTGAAGCTTTCTTT.